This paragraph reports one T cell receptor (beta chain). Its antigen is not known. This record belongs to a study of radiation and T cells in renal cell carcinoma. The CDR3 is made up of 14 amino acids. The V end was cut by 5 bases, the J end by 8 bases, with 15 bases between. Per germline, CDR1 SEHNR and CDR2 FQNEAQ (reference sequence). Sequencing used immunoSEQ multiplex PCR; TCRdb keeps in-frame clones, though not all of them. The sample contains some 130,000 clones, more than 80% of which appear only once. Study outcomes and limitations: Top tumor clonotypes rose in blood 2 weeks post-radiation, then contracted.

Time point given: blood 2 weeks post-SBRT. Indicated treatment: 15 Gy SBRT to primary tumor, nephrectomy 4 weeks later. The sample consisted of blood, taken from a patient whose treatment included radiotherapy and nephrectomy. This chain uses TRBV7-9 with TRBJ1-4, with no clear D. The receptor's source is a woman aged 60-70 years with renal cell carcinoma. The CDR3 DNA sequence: TGTGCCAGCAGCGCGGACCTGATCGGGGAAAAACTGTTTTTT. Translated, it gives CASSADLIGEKLFF.